A selection of T cell receptor beta chains follows, all from one sample in a study of cytomegalovirus exposure and HLA in healthy donors. Libraries were prepared by immunoSEQ multiplex PCR; TCRdb keeps only in-frame clonotypes and omits some of them. The sample consists of about 160,000 clones, about 96% of them appearing once. Source material: PBMCs. Every receptor here comes from a woman younger than 35 in good health and CMV-seronegative. CDR3s include the opening cysteine and the closing phenylalanine or tryptophan. The order of the fields is CDR3 DNA, CDR3 protein, D gene, J gene, clone size, V gene. A D gene is named only where the DNA matches it firmly. Size is stated for part of the rows, as once, few or many counts, or as a class when the clone is expanded.

CDR3nt: TGTGCCAGCAGCTCCCGGACCGGGGAGCTGTTTTTT
CDR3aa: CASSSRTGELFF
d_gene: -
j_gene: TRBJ2-2
abundance: -
v_gene: TRBV7-9

CDR3nt: TGCGCCAGCAGCACGACTAGCGGGGGCGAGCAGTACTTC
CDR3aa: CASSTTSGGEQYF
d_gene: TRBD2
j_gene: TRBJ2-7
abundance: -
v_gene: TRBV5-1

CDR3nt: TGTGCCAGCAGTTACGACAGGGGGACCTACGAGCAGTACTTC
CDR3aa: CASSYDRGTYEQYF
d_gene: TRBD1
j_gene: TRBJ2-7
abundance: -
v_gene: TRBV6-5

CDR3nt: TGTGCCAGCAGTTACAGGGTCACCTACGAGCAGTACTTC
CDR3aa: CASSYRVTYEQYF
d_gene: -
j_gene: TRBJ2-7
abundance: -
v_gene: TRBV27

CDR3nt: TGTGCCAGCAGCTTAGCACAGTTCTACGAGCAGTACTTC
CDR3aa: CASSLAQFYEQYF
d_gene: -
j_gene: TRBJ2-7
abundance: -
v_gene: TRBV7-8

CDR3nt: TGTGCCAGCAGCGTAGCCGCTAGCGGACCCCAGTACTTC
CDR3aa: CASSVAASGPQYF
d_gene: TRBD2
j_gene: TRBJ2-5
abundance: -
v_gene: TRBV9

CDR3nt: TGCGCCAGCAGCGTTAGGTGGGGGCCCGGGGACCAAGAGACCCAGTACTTC
CDR3aa: CASSVRWGPGDQETQYF
d_gene: -
j_gene: TRBJ2-5
abundance: -
v_gene: TRBV5-1

CDR3nt: TGCGCCAGCAGCTTCCAGGCGAACACTGAAGCTTTCTTT
CDR3aa: CASSFQANTEAFF
d_gene: -
j_gene: TRBJ1-1
abundance: -
v_gene: TRBV5-1

CDR3nt: TGTGCCAGCAGCTTGGGACAGAACACTGAAGCTTTCTTT
CDR3aa: CASSLGQNTEAFF
d_gene: -
j_gene: TRBJ1-1
abundance: few
v_gene: TRBV7-8

CDR3nt: TGTGCCAGCAGCCCTGGACTACTTTTCTATGGCTACACCTTC
CDR3aa: CASSPGLLFYGYTF
d_gene: -
j_gene: TRBJ1-2
abundance: -
v_gene: TRBV6-5

CDR3nt: TGTGCCAGCAGTGATACAGGGGGATTTGAGACCCAGTACTTC
CDR3aa: CASSDTGGFETQYF
d_gene: TRBD1
j_gene: TRBJ2-5
abundance: -
v_gene: TRBV25-1

CDR3nt: TGTGCCATCAGTGAGCCAACATTGAACACTGAAGCTTTCTTT
CDR3aa: CAISEPTLNTEAFF
d_gene: -
j_gene: TRBJ1-1
abundance: -
v_gene: TRBV10-3

CDR3nt: TGTGCCAGTAGTATCTACGGCAGGGTTGACAATGAGCAGTTCTTC
CDR3aa: CASSIYGRVDNEQFF
d_gene: -
j_gene: TRBJ2-1
abundance: -
v_gene: TRBV19

CDR3nt: TGTGCCAGTAGTGGGGGGACTAGCGGGGCCATCTACAATGAGCAGTTCTTC
CDR3aa: CASSGGTSGAIYNEQFF
d_gene: TRBD2
j_gene: TRBJ2-1
abundance: -
v_gene: TRBV19

CDR3nt: TGTGCCAGTAGTATGAGGCGGGAAGAGGGGAACACTGAAGCTTTCTTT
CDR3aa: CASSMRREEGNTEAFF
d_gene: -
j_gene: TRBJ1-1
abundance: -
v_gene: TRBV19

CDR3nt: TGTGCCACAGGGATAGGCTTCGACACTGAAGCTTTCTTT
CDR3aa: CATGIGFDTEAFF
d_gene: -
j_gene: TRBJ1-1
abundance: -
v_gene: TRBV6-1

CDR3nt: TGTGCCTCCAAGCGGGGGGGATACAATGAGCAGTTCTTC
CDR3aa: CASKRGGYNEQFF
d_gene: TRBD2
j_gene: TRBJ2-1
abundance: -
v_gene: TRBV13

CDR3nt: TGTGCCAGTAAACTAGACAGGGCTAGGACCGGGGAGCTGTTTTTT
CDR3aa: CASKLDRARTGELFF
d_gene: TRBD1
j_gene: TRBJ2-2
abundance: -
v_gene: TRBV19

CDR3nt: TGTGCCAGTAGTAGGGGGCAGGGCAATCAGCCCCAGCATTTT
CDR3aa: CASSRGQGNQPQHF
d_gene: -
j_gene: TRBJ1-5
abundance: -
v_gene: TRBV19

CDR3nt: TGTGCCAGCAGTGACATCGTGACAGGGGTACGGAACTCCTACGAGCAGTACTTC
CDR3aa: CASSDIVTGVRNSYEQYF
d_gene: TRBD1
j_gene: TRBJ2-7
abundance: -
v_gene: TRBV2

CDR3nt: TGTGCCAGCGATGGGACAGGGGGCATGACTGAAGCTTTCTTT
CDR3aa: CASDGTGGMTEAFF
d_gene: TRBD1
j_gene: TRBJ1-1
abundance: -
v_gene: TRBV6-1

CDR3nt: TGTGCCAGCAGCGCCCCGGGACAGGGAAGAGGCAATGAGCAGTTCTTC
CDR3aa: CASSAPGQGRGNEQFF
d_gene: TRBD1
j_gene: TRBJ2-1
abundance: -
v_gene: TRBV9

CDR3nt: TGTGCCAGCAGACCGGGACAGGGATACGAGCAGTACTTC
CDR3aa: CASRPGQGYEQYF
d_gene: TRBD1
j_gene: TRBJ2-7
abundance: -
v_gene: TRBV27

CDR3nt: TGTGCCAGCAGCTTAGGGGCGCCAGTCGGAAATGAGCAGTTCTTC
CDR3aa: CASSLGAPVGNEQFF
d_gene: -
j_gene: TRBJ2-1
abundance: -
v_gene: TRBV7-3

CDR3nt: TGTGCCAGCCGTGTCGTCGTAAACACCGGGGAGCTGTTTTTT
CDR3aa: CASRVVVNTGELFF
d_gene: -
j_gene: TRBJ2-2
abundance: -
v_gene: TRBV2

CDR3nt: TGTGCCAGCAGCTTAGAGGGACAGCGCGTGTACGAGCAGTACTTC
CDR3aa: CASSLEGQRVYEQYF
d_gene: TRBD1
j_gene: TRBJ2-7
abundance: once
v_gene: TRBV11-2

CDR3nt: TGCAGCGTTGGGGCATTGACTAATGAAAAACTGTTTTTT
CDR3aa: CSVGALTNEKLFF
d_gene: -
j_gene: TRBJ1-4
abundance: once
v_gene: TRBV29-1

CDR3nt: TGCAGCGTTGTGGAGGTAGGCTCCTACGAGCAGTACTTC
CDR3aa: CSVVEVGSYEQYF
d_gene: -
j_gene: TRBJ2-7
abundance: -
v_gene: TRBV29-1

CDR3nt: TGTGCCACCAGCGCCAGGGACAGGGGAAGAACAACTAATGAAAAACTGTTTTTT
CDR3aa: CATSARDRGRTTNEKLFF
d_gene: TRBD1
j_gene: TRBJ1-4
abundance: once
v_gene: TRBV15

CDR3nt: TGTGCCAGCAGTGAACTAGCGGCGTACAATGAGCAGTTCTTC
CDR3aa: CASSELAAYNEQFF
d_gene: TRBD2
j_gene: TRBJ2-1
abundance: once
v_gene: TRBV2

CDR3nt: TGTGCCAGCAGTGAAGCGGGCAGTTATGAAAAACTGTTTTTT
CDR3aa: CASSEAGSYEKLFF
d_gene: -
j_gene: TRBJ1-4
abundance: -
v_gene: TRBV6-1

CDR3nt: TGTGCCAGCAGCCCCCGGAGAGGGCAGCCCCAGCATTTT
CDR3aa: CASSPRRGQPQHF
d_gene: -
j_gene: TRBJ1-5
abundance: -
v_gene: TRBV7-2

CDR3nt: TGTGCCAGCAGTCCCCTGAAAAGCGGGGGGCGGGAGCAGTACTTC
CDR3aa: CASSPLKSGGREQYF
d_gene: TRBD2
j_gene: TRBJ2-7
abundance: -
v_gene: TRBV6-6

CDR3nt: TGTGCCAGCAGCCAGGGGACTAGCGGGGGGCAGTACATGTCGGATACGCAGTATTTT
CDR3aa: CASSQGTSGGQYMSDTQYF
d_gene: TRBD2
j_gene: TRBJ2-3
abundance: -
v_gene: TRBV14

CDR3nt: TGTGCCTGGACGTTAGGACAGTTGAACACTGAAGCTTTCTTT
CDR3aa: CAWTLGQLNTEAFF
d_gene: -
j_gene: TRBJ1-1
abundance: -
v_gene: TRBV30

CDR3nt: TGTGCCAGCAGCCGCTCCGGGACAGGGGGCGTGTACTATGGCTACACCTTC
CDR3aa: CASSRSGTGGVYYGYTF
d_gene: TRBD1
j_gene: TRBJ1-2
abundance: -
v_gene: TRBV5-6

CDR3nt: TGTGCCACCAGCGATAGGCTAGCGGGGAAATGGGGCTACTCCTACGAGCAGTACTTC
CDR3aa: CATSDRLAGKWGYSYEQYF
d_gene: TRBD2
j_gene: TRBJ2-7
abundance: -
v_gene: TRBV15

CDR3nt: TGTGCCAGCAGCGTAGCCCCTGGGACTAGCGGGGGGGCGGATACGCAGTATTTT
CDR3aa: CASSVAPGTSGGADTQYF
d_gene: TRBD2
j_gene: TRBJ2-3
abundance: -
v_gene: TRBV9

CDR3nt: TGCGCCAGCAGCCAAGATAGTCAAGCTAATGAAAAACTGTTTTTT
CDR3aa: CASSQDSQANEKLFF
d_gene: -
j_gene: TRBJ1-4
abundance: -
v_gene: TRBV4-3

CDR3nt: TGCGCCAGCAGCGTAAGGACTAGCGGGGGGGCTAGACCGTACAATGAGCAGTTCTTC
CDR3aa: CASSVRTSGGARPYNEQFF
d_gene: TRBD2
j_gene: TRBJ2-1
abundance: -
v_gene: TRBV5-1

CDR3nt: TGTGCCAGCAGCTTAAGCCTGGCCGGGGGTCAGCCCCAGCATTTT
CDR3aa: CASSLSLAGGQPQHF
d_gene: -
j_gene: TRBJ1-5
abundance: -
v_gene: TRBV7-3

CDR3nt: TGTGCCAGCAGCCCCGGACAGGGGGCTAGTCTAAGGCCCCAGCATTTT
CDR3aa: CASSPGQGASLRPQHF
d_gene: TRBD1
j_gene: TRBJ1-5
abundance: once
v_gene: TRBV27

CDR3nt: TGTGCCAGCAGTCGGGACAGCTTCTACGAGCAGTACTTC
CDR3aa: CASSRDSFYEQYF
d_gene: TRBD1
j_gene: TRBJ2-7
abundance: once
v_gene: TRBV6-1

CDR3nt: TGTGCCAGCAGTTACTCCACTCCGAACACTGAAGCTTTCTTT
CDR3aa: CASSYSTPNTEAFF
d_gene: -
j_gene: TRBJ1-1
abundance: -
v_gene: TRBV6-6

CDR3nt: TGTGCCAGCAGCCCCGCAGGGAGGGAGGAAAAACTGTTTTTT
CDR3aa: CASSPAGREEKLFF
d_gene: -
j_gene: TRBJ1-4
abundance: -
v_gene: TRBV5-4

CDR3nt: TGTGCCAGCAGCAACATGGACAATGAGCAGTTCTTC
CDR3aa: CASSNMDNEQFF
d_gene: -
j_gene: TRBJ2-1
abundance: -
v_gene: TRBV7-9

CDR3nt: TGTGCCAGCAGTGAGGAGCTTAGCAATCAGCCCCAGCATTTT
CDR3aa: CASSEELSNQPQHF
d_gene: -
j_gene: TRBJ1-5
abundance: -
v_gene: TRBV6-1

CDR3nt: TGTGCCAGCAGTTACTCGGGGCCCGTGGGCGGGGGGACCCAGTACTTC
CDR3aa: CASSYSGPVGGGTQYF
d_gene: TRBD2
j_gene: TRBJ2-5
abundance: -
v_gene: TRBV6-5

CDR3nt: TGTGCCAGCAGTCAATCCCAGACAGGATACTATGGCTACACCTTC
CDR3aa: CASSQSQTGYYGYTF
d_gene: -
j_gene: TRBJ1-2
abundance: -
v_gene: TRBV25-1

CDR3nt: TGTGCCAGCATTCCATTCTTAGGGGGGGACTACGAGCAGTACTTC
CDR3aa: CASIPFLGGDYEQYF
d_gene: -
j_gene: TRBJ2-7
abundance: -
v_gene: TRBV6-1

CDR3nt: TGTGCCAGCAGCTTGGCACTGGACACTGAAGCTTTCTTT
CDR3aa: CASSLALDTEAFF
d_gene: -
j_gene: TRBJ1-1
abundance: once
v_gene: TRBV5-4

CDR3nt: TGTGCCACTTACCCTCTAGCGGGGGGGCCTGATACGCAGTATTTT
CDR3aa: CATYPLAGGPDTQYF
d_gene: TRBD2
j_gene: TRBJ2-3
abundance: once
v_gene: TRBV6-1

CDR3nt: TGCGCCAGCAGCCATGGGACAGGAGCTAACTATGGCTACACCTTC
CDR3aa: CASSHGTGANYGYTF
d_gene: TRBD1
j_gene: TRBJ1-2
abundance: once
v_gene: TRBV4-3

CDR3nt: TGTGCCAGCAGGGTAGACAGTCGCAATCAGCCCCAGCATTTT
CDR3aa: CASRVDSRNQPQHF
d_gene: -
j_gene: TRBJ1-5
abundance: -
v_gene: TRBV6-1

CDR3nt: TGCGCCAGCAGGGACGGGACCGGGACAGCAGGACCTAAACTGTTTTTT
CDR3aa: CASRDGTGTAGPKLFF
d_gene: TRBD1
j_gene: TRBJ1-4
abundance: -
v_gene: TRBV5-1

CDR3nt: TGTGCCAGCAGGACCGGGACAGGCGGAGCAGATACGCAGTATTTT
CDR3aa: CASRTGTGGADTQYF
d_gene: TRBD1
j_gene: TRBJ2-3
abundance: -
v_gene: TRBV6-5

CDR3nt: TGTGCCTGGAGTGGGGGGGACTATGGCTACACCTTC
CDR3aa: CAWSGGDYGYTF
d_gene: -
j_gene: TRBJ1-2
abundance: -
v_gene: TRBV30

CDR3nt: TGTGCCAGCAGCTATCGGGAGACCCAGTACTTC
CDR3aa: CASSYRETQYF
d_gene: -
j_gene: TRBJ2-5
abundance: -
v_gene: TRBV7-9